This T cell receptor (beta chain) appears in the sequencing data of a study of cytotoxic CD8 clonotypes in ibrutinib-treated CLL. Study information: Response samples were obtained once patients had received a median 12 months of treatment, range 6 to 36.

Using immunoSEQ multiplex PCR, the repertoire was profiled, and TCRdb retains in-frame clones only, with some absent. The sample shows just over 200,000 clones, about 75% of them seen only once. Comment on this clone: Its antigen is unidentified.

Points from the study as a whole: Clonality correlated strongly with circulating CD8+ T cells and exceeded age-matched healthy donors at baseline.

This CDR3 region has 15 residues. Germline V gene lookup returns CDR1 SGHTA and CDR2 FQGTGA. Trimming took 0 bases from V and 4 from J; bases not matched to a gene: 5. This sequence joins TRBV7-3 and TRBJ1-1; 7 positions agree with TRBD1. The TCR was taken from a human donor with chronic lymphocytic leukemia. Sequenced here: PBMCs, sampled after 12 months of ibrutinib treatment. The DNA for the CDR3 is TGTGCCAGCAGCTTAACGAAGACAGGGAGCACTGAAGCTTTCTTT. Translation: CASSLTKTGSTEAFF.